Sequencing of this T cell receptor (beta chain) was carried out in a study of cytomegalovirus exposure and HLA in healthy donors. Findings and caveats of the study: What was likely a sequencing artifact was a cluster of highly shared sequence variants. Indistinguishability led to the exclusion of some V segments, TRBV6-2 and TRBV6-3 included.

The CDR3 totals 13 residues. From germline, CDR1 is SNHLY and CDR2 FYNNEI. The V and J ends lost 6 bases and 2 bases respectively, with 10 bases between them. The PCR made use of 60 Vbeta and 13 Jbeta primers. TCRdb's table, derived via immunoSEQ multiplex PCR, lists solely in-frame clones and lacks some. In the table there are 100,000 to 120,000 clones, over 75% of which are singletons. As regards this clone: Its antigen is not identified.

V usage is TRBV2 and J usage is TRBJ1-1; D perhaps matches TRBD1 (6 bases). This sequence originates from a man younger than 40 in good health and CMV-seropositive. The sequenced sample was PBMCs. The CDR3 sequence: CASRVQGNTEAFF. The CDR3 DNA reads as TGTGCCAGCAGGGTACAGGGAAACACTGAAGCTTTCTTT.